These 12 T cell receptor beta chains were sequenced from one sample in a study of blood T cells in healthy people across ages. Together with a sample-barcoded 5' primer, a J-beta primer mix was included in a second PCR lasting roughly 6 to 12 cycles. TCRdb ran MiXCR on the 5' RACE reads and lists one entry per CDR3 protein. This table has approximately 810,000 distinct CDR3 sequences, under 35% appearing once. The sample taken for sequencing was blood. Source of these receptors: a woman of 80 years or more in good health.

A remark on this clonotype: A much bigger clone sits one base away, suggesting this may be a read error. This chain links TRBV11-3 with TRBJ2-5, with unresolved D. V lost 0 bases to trimming and J lost 4 bases, with 6 bases between them. The CDR3 length is 13 residues. The V gene's germline CDR1 is SGHNT and CDR2 YENEEA. This CDR3 is CASSLEVGETQYF. The CDR3 DNA reads TGTGCCAGCAGCTTAGAAGTAGGAGAGACCCAGTACTTC.

This clonotype was found many times. This chain connects TRBV5-1 to TRBJ1-2, with 8 bases identical to TRBD1. CDR3 length equals 13 residues. The V segment lost 4 bases and the J segment 6 bases; nucleotides outside the gene matches: 5. The V gene's germline CDR1 is SGHRS and CDR2 YFSETQ. In DNA form, the CDR3 reads TGCGCCAGCAGCATCGAGACAGGGGATGGCTACACCTTC. This encodes CASSIETGDGYTF. The variable domain in full, with the rest retrieved from reference TRBV5-1 and TRBJ1-2, is KAGVTQTPRYLIKTRGQQVTLSCSPISGHRSVSWYQQTPGQGLQFLFEYFSETQRNKGNFPGRFSGRQFSNSRSEMNVSTLELGDSALYLCASSIETGDGYTFGSGTRLTVV.

A remark on this clonotype: This may arise from a read error, as a much more abundant clone is one base away. J is TRBJ2-7 and V is TRBV4-3, with D maybe TRBD1 (6 bases). The end of the DNA fits TRBJ2-5 better, so the J call may be wrong. Germline V gives CDR1 LGHNA, CDR2 YSLEER. The length of the CDR3 is 15 residues. For the CDR3, the DNA is TGCACCAGCAGCCAAGTACAGGGCCCGGGAGAGACCCAGTACTTC. Translation: CTSSQVQGPGETQYF.

Only one count was recorded for this clonotype. It may be a read error: a sequence one base away is much more abundant. The chain uses TRBV2 and TRBJ2-3; 9 bases map to TRBD2. The CDR3 is made up of 14 amino acids. With V trimmed by 7 bases and J by 2 bases, 4 bases remained unmatched. Germline V gives CDR1 SNHLY, CDR2 FYNNEI. CDR3 in DNA: TGTGCCAGCAAGAAGCGGGGGGTCACAGATACGCAGTATTTT. As protein: CASKKRGVTDTQYF. The whole variable domain, filled in from reference TRBV2 and TRBJ2-3, reads EPEVTQTPSHQVTQMGQEVILRCVPISNHLYFYWYRQILGQKVEFLVSFYNNEISEKSEIFDDQFSVERPDGSNFTLKIRSTKLEDSAMYFCASKKRGVTDTQYFGPGTRLTVL.

This clonotype was detected many times. V gene TRBV5-1 combines with J gene TRBJ2-3; D is perhaps TRBD2 (5 bases). V lost 6 bases and J 0 bases, leaving 14 bases between the germline ends. This CDR3 is built from 15 residues. Germline V lookup: CDR1 SGHRS, CDR2 YFSETQ. In DNA form, the CDR3 reads TGCGCCAGCAACGGCGGAGGAATAAGCACAGATACGCAGTATTTT. This encodes CASNGGGISTDTQYF.

The chain has TRBV6-2 or TRBV6-3 and TRBJ2-2; D may match TRBD1 or TRBD2 (5 bases each). This CDR3 is 17 amino acids long. V gave up 2 bases and J gave up 2 bases, with 15 bases separating them. From germline, CDR1 is MNHEY and CDR2 SVGEGT. This CDR3 reads CASSYQEGRPNTGELFF. CDR3 in DNA: TGTGCCAGCAGTTACCAAGAGGGACGGCCCAACACCGGGGAGCTGTTTTTT.

Points on this clonotype: At one boundary the junction diverges from the germline segment, which might be a read error. This chain's CDR3 is CASSLATGTTNTRELFF. Written as DNA, the CDR3 is TGCGCCAGCAGCTTGGCCACCGGGACAACGAACACCAGGGAGCTGTTTTTT. The rearrangement joins TRBV5-1 to TRBJ2-2; D is possibly TRBD1 (6 bases). Germline V gives CDR1 SGHRS, CDR2 YFSETQ. The CDR3 is 17 amino acids.

The sample holds many counts of this clonotype. The rearrangement links TRBV6-5 to TRBJ2-4, with TRBD2 matching 7 bases. V dropped 6 bases and J dropped 8; count of bases not matched to a gene: 10. The germline V gene encodes CDR1 MNHEY and CDR2 SVGAGI. This CDR3 spans 14 amino acids. CDR3 DNA sequence: TGTGCCAGCAGACCCGGGGGGTCCAGGGACATTCAGTACTTC. This translates into CASRPGGSRDIQYF.

This clonotype was detected only a few times. The chain carries TRBV5-8 and TRBJ1-5; TRBD1 might be the D (6 bases). Germline lookup yields CDR1 SGHTS and CDR2 YDEGEE. V was clipped by 1 base and J by 2 bases, with 10 bases between them. The CDR3 consists of 15 residues. The CDR3 spells CASSLWAGGNQPQHF. CDR3 nucleotides: TGTGCCAGCAGCTTGTGGGCAGGGGGCAATCAGCCCCAGCATTTT.

The V call is TRBV20-1, the J call TRBJ1-1; possibly TRBD1 for D (5 bases). Germline lookup yields CDR1 DFQATT and CDR2 SNEGSKA (reference sequence). V was clipped by 6 bases and J by 0 bases, with 11 bases between them. The CDR3 runs to 13 residues. This CDR3 reads CSAWGPVNTEAFF. The CDR3 DNA sequence: TGCAGTGCGTGGGGACCGGTGAACACTGAAGCTTTCTTT.

This clonotype was detected a few times. The J gene is TRBJ1-2, the V gene TRBV20-1, with 7 bases aligning to TRBD1. The CDR3 totals 12 residues. The V gene end was trimmed by 8 bases and the J gene end by 3 bases; junction bases not matched to a gene: 6. Germline V CDR1 and CDR2: DFQATT, SNEGSKA (reference sequence). This CDR3 reads CSFLGTDYGYTF. The CDR3 DNA is TGCAGTTTTCTCGGGACAGACTATGGCTACACCTTC.

The V call is TRBV3-1, the J call TRBJ2-5; TRBD2 matches 15 bases. J lost 11 bases, V lost 0 bases, and 10 bases had no gene match. CDR1 and CDR2 from the germline V gene are LGHDT and YNNKEL (reference sequence). The CDR3 is 17 residues long. CDR3 residues: CASSQDFGTSGGNVQYF. The CDR3 DNA sequence: TGTGCCAGCAGCCAAGATTTCGGGACTAGCGGGGGGAATGTGCAGTACTTC.